These 32 T cell receptor beta chains were all obtained from the same sample, sequenced in a study of blood T cell repertoires in COVID-19. This table comes from immunoSEQ multiplex PCR, and its TCRdb copy is limited to in-frame clones, with some not included. The table includes approximately 300,000 clones, more than 70% detected once. The source material was peripheral blood. These TCRs come from a man younger than 35 who had recovered from COVID-19.

This rearrangement joins TRBV5-6 to TRBJ1-1; the D is unclear. Germline V lookup: CDR1 SGHDT, CDR2 YYEEEE. Trimming took off 4 bases at V and 1 base at J, with 11 bases between the two ends. The CDR3 is made up of 14 amino acids. CDR3 sequence (DNA): TGTGCCAGCAGCCGGCCCACAGAGAACACTGAAGCTTTCTTT. It translates to CASSRPTENTEAFF.

The J gene is TRBJ2-7, the V gene TRBV30; 9 bases align to TRBD1. V dropped 2 bases and J dropped 1; count of bases not matched to a gene: 6. This CDR3 is built from 15 residues. The V gene's germline CDR1 is GTSNPN and CDR2 SVGIG (reference sequence). This CDR3 reads CAWSMGQGGSYEQYF. The CDR3 nucleotides are TGTGCCTGGAGTATGGGACAGGGAGGTTCCTACGAGCAGTACTTC.

Regarding this clone: The conserved phenylalanine or tryptophan normally closing the CDR3 is absent here, so this likely arose from a read error. The DNA is omitted, as the CDR3 cannot be located on it reliably, and the CDR3 follows TCRdb's listing. The J gene is TRBJ2-4, the V gene TRBV7-6; the table's D call, TRBD2, has no DNA check behind it. Germline V gene lookup returns CDR1 SGHVS and CDR2 FNYEAQ. A total of 9 residues make up the CDR3, ends included. CDR3 residues: CASSQLRHL.

The V and J genes are TRBV9 and TRBJ1-2; tentative D call: TRBD1 (6 bases). This CDR3 region has 18 residues. V was shortened by 4 bases and J by 7 bases, with 29 bases between the two germline ends. In germline, CDR1 is SGDLS, CDR2 YYNGEE. In nucleotides, the CDR3 is TGTGCCAGCAGCCCCCCGGGACACGGGGCGGGGGTCGGATTTGGCTACACCTTC. The encoded protein is CASSPPGHGAGVGFGYTF. Based on the CDR3 plus reference TRBV9 and TRBJ1-2, the full variable domain is DSGVTQTPKHLITATGQRVTLRCSPRSGDLSVYWYQQSLDQGLQFLIQYYNGEERAKGNILERFSAQQFPDLHSELNLSSLELGDSALYFCASSPPGHGAGVGFGYTFGSGTRLTVV.

This clone was detected only a few times. Additional DNA sequences in this sample encode the identical CDR3. The rearrangement links TRBV19 to TRBJ2-5, with D possibly matching TRBD2 (5 bases). The CDR3 covers 13 residues. V gave up 5 bases and J gave up 5 bases, with 12 bases separating them. Looked up from germline, CDR1 is LNHDA and CDR2 is SQIVND (reference sequence). This CDR3 reads CASSPDPGETQYF. CDR3 DNA sequence: TGTGCCAGTAGTCCCGACCCGGGGGAGACCCAGTACTTC.

This clone showed up just a few times. J is TRBJ1-6 and V is TRBV6-5; the match to TRBD1 covers 9 bases. Germline trimming cut 5 bases from V and 6 bases from J; bases unmatched to any gene: 5. Germline lookup yields CDR1 MNHEY and CDR2 SVGAGI. This CDR3 is 15 amino acids long. The chain's CDR3 is CASSLMTGGNSPLHF. CDR3 nucleotides: TGTGCCAGCAGTCTAATGACAGGGGGTAATTCACCCCTCCACTTT.

The J gene is TRBJ1-2, the V gene TRBV15; possible D gene TRBD1, 5 bases. V lost 0 bases to trimming and J lost 0 bases, with 14 bases between them. This CDR3 spans 17 amino acids. CDR1 and CDR2 (germline): LNHNV, YYDKDF (reference sequence). CDR3 residues: CATSRDSLGGANYGYTF. The CDR3, as DNA: TGTGCCACCAGCAGAGACTCCTTGGGGGGAGCTAACTATGGCTACACCTTC. The entire variable domain, with the rest obtained from reference TRBV15 and TRBJ1-2, is as follows: DAMVIQNPRYQVTQFGKPVTLSCSQTLNHNVMYWYQQKSSQAPKLLFHYYDKDFNNEADTPDNFQSRRPNTSFCFLDIRSPGLGDTAMYLCATSRDSLGGANYGYTFGSGTRLTVV.

The gene calls are TRBV2 and TRBJ1-5; TRBD1 aligns across 8 bases. V dropped 6 bases and J dropped 6; count of bases not matched to a gene: 13. This CDR3 spans 16 amino acids. Per the germline V gene, CDR1 is SNHLY and CDR2 is FYNNEI. The CDR3 coding sequence is TGTGCCAGCAGATCGGAGGGGACAGGTCGGACTCAGCCCCAGCATTTT. Translating gives CASRSEGTGRTQPQHF.

The chain employs TRBV7-2 and TRBJ2-4, with unresolved D. The CDR3 runs to 14 residues. The germline V and J ends were trimmed by 4 bases and 0 bases, with 7 bases remaining between them. Germline loops: CDR1 SGHTA, CDR2 FQGNSA. The CDR3 bases are TGTGCCAGCAGCTCCCCTTTAGCCAAAAACATTCAGTACTTC. Translated, it gives CASSSPLAKNIQYF.

About this clone: The identical CDR3 is also encoded by other nucleotide sequences in the sample. This rearrangement joins TRBV27 to TRBJ1-2; TRBD1 agrees at 7 bases. CDR1 is MNHEY, CDR2 SMNVEV, per germline (reference sequence). The V gene end was trimmed by 3 bases and the J gene end by 6 bases; junction bases not matched to a gene: 4. The CDR3 is 13 residues long. The DNA of the CDR3 is TGTGCCAGCAGTTTGGCACAGGGGAATGGCTACACCTTC. It translates to CASSLAQGNGYTF.

The V and J genes are TRBV27 and TRBJ1-5, with TRBD1 matching over 7 bases. This CDR3 is 14 amino acids long. With V trimmed by 4 bases and J by 3 bases, 3 bases remained unmatched. CDR1 is MNHEY, CDR2 SMNVEV, per germline (reference sequence). CDR3 region: CASSYRGYNQPQHF. DNA of the CDR3: TGTGCCAGCAGTTACAGGGGCTACAATCAGCCCCAGCATTTT.

This chain links TRBV6-5 with TRBJ2-5, with D perhaps matching TRBD1 (6 bases). This CDR3 has 15 amino acids. Germline CDR1 is MNHEY and CDR2 is SVGAGI. V was clipped by 7 bases and J by 2 bases, with 17 bases between them. The CDR3 region has the DNA TGTGCCAGCACGGCTTTCAGGGGTTCACAAGAGACCCAGTACTTC. Protein sequence: CASTAFRGSQETQYF.

The V and J genes are TRBV6-5 and TRBJ2-3, with 12 positions matching TRBD1. CDR3 length equals 14 residues. V gave up 2 bases and J gave up 13 bases; unmatched junction bases: 7. Germline V CDR1 and CDR2: MNHEY, SVGAGI. CDR3 in amino acids: CASSYEGTGGGKYF. The DNA for the CDR3 is TGTGCCAGCAGTTACGAGGGGACAGGGGGCGGAAAGTATTTT.

This chain connects TRBV6-5 to TRBJ1-2, with 9 bases aligning to TRBD1. The length of the CDR3 is 15 residues. CDR1 is MNHEY and CDR2 is SVGAGI in the germline V gene. V trimming: 5 bases; J trimming: 6 bases; junction bases outside the gene matches: 10. The CDR3 nucleotides are TGTGCCAGCAGTCCTACAGGGGGCAAAGGGCATGGCTACACCTTC. This encodes CASSPTGGKGHGYTF.

This clone appeared a single time. This chain uses TRBV12-5 with TRBJ2-7; TRBD2 matches at 12 bases. The CDR3 has 16 residues. In germline, CDR1 is LGHNT, CDR2 FRNRAP. V was clipped by 2 bases and J by 4 bases; unmatched bases: 6. For the CDR3, the DNA is TGTGCTAGTGGTTTGCCGCAGACTAGCGGGAGTTACGAGCAGTACTTC. Protein sequence: CASGLPQTSGSYEQYF.

The chain combines TRBV27 with TRBJ2-7; 7 bases match TRBD2. The V and J ends lost 6 bases and 6 bases, in that order; junction bases with no gene match: 8. The CDR3 has 13 amino acids. CDR1 MNHEY and CDR2 SMNVEV come from the germline V gene (reference sequence). CDR3 protein: CASSWGREREQYF. The CDR3 nucleotides are TGTGCCAGCAGCTGGGGGAGGGAACGCGAGCAGTACTTC.

This clone was seen a single time. V and J are TRBV28 and TRBJ1-1; TRBD1 might be the D (5 bases). The CDR3 spans 14 residues. Germline V CDR1 and CDR2: MDHEN, SYDVKM. V gave up 7 bases and J gave up 1 base, with 13 bases separating them. This chain's CDR3 is CASTWTTKNTEAFF. The DNA of the CDR3 is TGTGCCAGCACCTGGACAACGAAGAACACTGAAGCTTTCTTT.

V is TRBV18 and J is TRBJ2-3; 10 bases are shared with TRBD2. This CDR3 is 17 amino acids long. Germline assignment: CDR1 KGHSH and CDR2 LQKENI. V shed 4 bases and J 2 bases; nucleotides not matched to a gene: 9. CDR3 region: CASSLKLLAGVTDTQYF. The CDR3 DNA is TGTGCCAGCTCACTGAAACTGCTAGCGGGGGTCACAGATACGCAGTATTTT.

The chain employs TRBV2 and TRBJ1-4; D may be TRBD1 (6 bases). The CDR3 sequence is 16 residues long. Germline V gene lookup returns CDR1 SNHLY and CDR2 FYNNEI. V was pared by 6 bases and J by 5 bases, with 19 bases between. CDR3 DNA: TGTGCCAGCAGGGGGGAACCGGGACATACAAATGAAAAACTGTTTTTT. This codes for CASRGEPGHTNEKLFF.

The V call is TRBV5-1, the J call TRBJ2-7, with a weak D call TRBD1 (6 bases). V lost 4 bases and J lost 5, with 16 bases in between. The CDR3 has 14 residues. The V gene's germline CDR1 is SGHRS and CDR2 YFSETQ. The CDR3 DNA is TGCGCCAGCAGCCCGGGGACATTTAACCACGAGCAGTACTTC. It yields the protein CASSPGTFNHEQYF. The full variable domain, rest sourced from reference TRBV5-1 and TRBJ2-7, is KAGVTQTPRYLIKTRGQQVTLSCSPISGHRSVSWYQQTPGQGLQFLFEYFSETQRNKGNFPGRFSGRQFSNSRSEMNVSTLELGDSALYLCASSPGTFNHEQYFGPGTRLTVT.

The CDR3 region is CASSQDGATDTQYF. DNA for the CDR3: TGCGCCAGCAGCCAAGACGGTGCCACAGATACGCAGTATTTT. This chain connects TRBV4-3 to TRBJ2-3; no reliable D call. Germline V gene sequence: CDR1 LGHNA, CDR2 YSLEER. V was cut by 0 bases and J by 2 bases, with 6 bases left in between. This CDR3 comprises 14 residues.

The V gene is TRBV27, the J gene TRBJ1-5, with 11 bases aligning to TRBD1. Germline CDR1 is MNHEY and CDR2 is SMNVEV (reference sequence). The CDR3 extends over 16 amino acids. V lost 5 bases and J lost 6; bases outside the gene matches: 9. CDR3 residues: CASSPMDRGQGQPQHF. The CDR3 DNA follows: TGTGCCAGCAGTCCGATGGACAGGGGGCAAGGTCAGCCCCAGCATTTT.

This clone was detected only a few times. The rearrangement uses TRBV6-2 or TRBV6-3 and TRBJ1-1; no clear D gene. Trimming removed 5 bases at V and 0 bases at J, with 7 bases between. The V gene's germline CDR1 is MNHEY and CDR2 SVGEGT. CDR3 length: 13 residues. DNA for the CDR3: TGTGCCAGCAGTGCAGAAGTGAACACTGAAGCTTTCTTT. Its translation: CASSAEVNTEAFF.

The J gene is TRBJ2-7, the V gene TRBV6-5; possibly TRBD2 for D (6 bases). The V and J ends lost 4 bases and 3 bases respectively, with 13 bases between them. This CDR3 is 14 amino acids long. Germline V gene lookup returns CDR1 MNHEY and CDR2 SVGAGI. For the CDR3, the DNA is TGTGCCAGCAGTTCCTCCGGGACTTACTACGAGCAGTACTTC. Its protein product is CASSSSGTYYEQYF.

CDR3 loop: CASSGTSGGAYNEQFF. In DNA form, the CDR3 reads TGTGCCAGCAGCGGGACTAGCGGGGGGGCCTACAATGAGCAGTTCTTC. The chain couples TRBV5-4 to TRBJ2-1; TRBD2 aligns across 16 bases. CDR1 and CDR2 from the germline V gene are SGHNT and YYREEE (reference sequence). J gave up 2 bases and V 4 bases, and 0 bases lay outside the gene matches. The CDR3 is made up of 16 amino acids.

The rearrangement links TRBV12-3 or TRBV12-4 to TRBJ1-1; no definite D call. The length of the CDR3 is 11 residues. V was clipped by 1 base and J by 7 bases, with 4 bases between them. DNA for the CDR3: TGTGCCAGCAGTTTAGGTTATGAAGCTTTCTTT. Protein sequence: CASSLGYEAFF.

The V gene is TRBV27, the J gene TRBJ1-6, with D possibly being TRBD1 (6 bases). V lost 0 bases, J lost 2 bases, and 14 bases lay in between. The CDR3 sequence is 18 residues long. From germline, CDR1 is MNHEY and CDR2 SMNVEV (reference sequence). The CDR3 nucleotides are TGTGCCAGCAGTTTATCGATACAGGGATGGACCTATAATTCACCCCTCCACTTT. Translating gives CASSLSIQGWTYNSPLHF.

The chain has TRBV7-8 and TRBJ1-2, with unresolved D. CDR3 size: 14 residues. CDR1 SGHVS and CDR2 FQNEAQ come from the germline V gene. V was clipped by 1 base and J by 4 bases, with 10 bases between them. This CDR3 reads CASSLGEIGYGYTF. The CDR3 nucleotides are TGTGCCAGCAGCTTAGGGGAGATCGGCTATGGCTACACCTTC.

The rearrangement joins TRBV5-1 to TRBJ1-1, with D unresolved. CDR1 is SGHRS, CDR2 YFSETQ, per germline. V was pared by 4 bases and J by 1 base, with 11 bases between. The CDR3 is made up of 14 amino acids. The CDR3 protein is CASSNGRTNTEAFF. In nucleotides, the CDR3 is TGCGCCAGCAGCAATGGGAGGACGAACACTGAAGCTTTCTTT.

The CDR3 loop reads CASSLQGRYEQYF. The CDR3 bases are TGTGCCAGCTCACTACAGGGGAGGTACGAGCAGTACTTC. The chain couples TRBV18 to TRBJ2-7, with a possible D match to TRBD1 (7 bases). Germline V gene data show CDR1 as KGHSH and CDR2 as LQKENI. V was trimmed by 4 bases and J by 4 bases, leaving 11 bases between them. The CDR3 is 13 amino acids.

The rearrangement joins TRBV6-5 to TRBJ1-2, with TRBD1 matching over 7 bases. In germline, CDR1 is MNHEY, CDR2 SVGAGI. The CDR3 has 14 amino acids. Unmatched junction bases numbered 12, after V lost 6 bases and J lost 8 bases. The CDR3 loop is CASSTGVPSRGYTF. Here the CDR3 DNA reads TGTGCCAGCAGCACAGGGGTCCCCTCGAGGGGCTACACCTTC.

J is TRBJ2-1 and V is TRBV6-5, with D perhaps matching TRBD2 (6 bases). The germline gives CDR1 MNHEY, CDR2 SVGAGI. The CDR3 has 15 residues. The germline V and J ends were trimmed by 0 bases and 9 bases, with 15 bases remaining between them. CDR3 DNA sequence: TGTGCCAGCAGTTACTCGAGTGCGGGGATAGCTGAGCAGTTCTTC. It codes for CASSYSSAGIAEQFF.